These T cell receptor beta chains were read from a single sample in a study of identical twins. TCRdb reanalysed the 5' RACE reads using MiXCR and keeps one entry per CDR3 protein. The data contain fewer than 250,000 distinct CDR3 sequences, approximately 8% of them singletons. This same sample was also taken into another study, of yellow fever vaccine responses in identical twins.

The specimen was CD8+ T cells sorted from blood. The receptors here all came from a young woman in good health. Both conserved end residues are part of each CDR3. A D gene is named only where the DNA matches it firmly. Clone size is shown for a subset of rows, as once, few, many or a class of expanded clone.

>TRBJ2-3|TRBV12-3/TRBV12-4|-|-
TGTGCCAGCAGTTATATTACAAGCACAGATACGCAGTATTTT
CASSYITSTDTQYF
>TRBJ2-2|TRBV24-1|-|-
TGTGCCACCGGGACGCCGTGGACCGGGGAGCTGTTTTTT
CATGTPWTGELFF
>TRBJ1-2|TRBV2|-|-
TGTGCCAGCCTACATGATGCTGGCGCCAACTATGGCTACACCTTC
CASLHDAGANYGYTF
>TRBJ2-5|TRBV20-1|-|few
TGCAGTGCTGCGATAGAGACCCAGTACTTC
CSAAIETQYF
>TRBJ1-4|TRBV28|TRBD1|few
TGTGCCAGCGGACAGGGGGCGAATGGGGATGAAAAACTGTTTTTT
CASGQGANGDEKLFF
>TRBJ1-2|TRBV20-1|TRBD1|-
TGCAGTGCTAGAGACCGGGACAGCGTCTATGGCTACACCTTC
CSARDRDSVYGYTF
>TRBJ2-1|TRBV2|-|few
TGTGCCAGCAGTGACCCGAGCTCCTACAATGAGCAGTTCTTC
CASSDPSSYNEQFF
>TRBJ2-1|TRBV6-5|-|-
TGTGCCAGCAGTTACGGGTTGGGGGCACCATACAATGAGCAGTTCTTC
CASSYGLGAPYNEQFF
>TRBJ2-1|TRBV7-9|-|-
TGTGCCAGCAGAGACGGCAGGGATGAGCAGTTCTTC
CASRDGRDEQFF
>TRBJ2-7|TRBV29-1|TRBD1|-
TGCAGCGTGCCCGGGACAGGTTACCCCTACGAGCAGTACTTC
CSVPGTGYPYEQYF
>TRBJ1-2|TRBV6-2/TRBV6-3|TRBD1|few
TGTGCCAGCAGTTATGGGACAGGCACCTATGGCTACACCTTC
CASSYGTGTYGYTF
>TRBJ2-1|TRBV27|-|-
TGTGCCAGCAGTTGGGCCAATGAGCAGTTCTTC
CASSWANEQFF
>TRBJ2-1|TRBV3-1|TRBD2|many
TGTGCCAGCAGCCAAGATACCCTAGCGGGAAATAACAATGAGCAGTTCTTC
CASSQDTLAGNNNEQFF
>TRBJ1-2|TRBV29-1|-|many
TGCAGCGTTGAGGAGGACAGTTATGGCTACACCTTC
CSVEEDSYGYTF
>TRBJ2-2|TRBV7-8|-|few
TGTGCCAGCAGCTTGCAGGGGCTGGGCGGGGAGCTGTTTTTT
CASSLQGLGGELFF
>TRBJ2-5|TRBV6-1|-|-
TGTGCCAGCAGACTTGACCCGGACTCAGAAGAGTCCCAGTACTTC
CASRLDPDSEESQYF
>TRBJ2-7|TRBV4-1|-|few
TGCGCCAGCAGCCAATCCATCCCCGTCTCCTACGAGCAGTACTTC
CASSQSIPVSYEQYF
>TRBJ2-1|TRBV28|TRBD2|-
TGTGCCAGCAGTTCCCCGGGACTAGCAAATGAGCAGTTCTTC
CASSSPGLANEQFF
>TRBJ2-1|TRBV6-1|-|-
TGTGCCAGCAGTGAAAGGGAGAGTGGCGCCTCGGATGAGCAGTTCTTC
CASSERESGASDEQFF
>TRBJ2-5|TRBV10-3|-|-
TGTGCCATCAGTGAGCCTAAGACTGGGGCAGTTGGTCAAGAGACCCAGTACTTC
CAISEPKTGAVGQETQYF
>TRBJ2-1|TRBV7-9|TRBD1|-
TGTGCCAGCAGCCTCACCGGGACAGGGGACAATGAGCAGTTCTTC
CASSLTGTGDNEQFF
>TRBJ1-1|TRBV25-1|-|many
TGTGCCAGCAGTGGTAGTGCGGGTATGAACACTGAAGCTTTCTTT
CASSGSAGMNTEAFF
>TRBJ2-2|TRBV4-1|TRBD1|many
TGCGCCAGCAGCCAAGATATACAGGGGGAGGAGCTGTTTTTT
CASSQDIQGEELFF
>TRBJ1-1|TRBV24-1|-|-
TGTGCCACCAGACGGACAGAGAACACTGAAGCTTTCTTT
CATRRTENTEAFF
>TRBJ2-2|TRBV12-3/TRBV12-4|TRBD1|many
TGTGCCAGCACGGGACAGGGGTCAGGCGAGCTGTTTTTT
CASTGQGSGELFF
>TRBJ2-1|TRBV10-3|TRBD2|many
TGTGCCATCAGCCTAGAGGGACTAGCGGGAGGGCCGGGCTCCTACAATGAGCAGTTCTTC
CAISLEGLAGGPGSYNEQFF
>TRBJ2-1|TRBV20-1|-|-
TGCAGTGCTAGCGAGGGGGGGACTTCCTACAATGAGCAGTTCTTC
CSASEGGTSYNEQFF
>TRBJ2-2|TRBV9|-|-
TGTGCCAGCAGCGGGGAACTGGGGCTGTTTTTT
CASSGELGLFF
>TRBJ1-5|TRBV4-1|-|many
TGCGCCAGCAGCCAAGATTTGGTCACCAGCAATCAGCCCCAGCATTTT
CASSQDLVTSNQPQHF
>TRBJ1-2|TRBV6-1|-|few
TGTGCCAGCCTCGACAGGACTTATGGCTACACCTTC
CASLDRTYGYTF
>TRBJ1-3|TRBV12-3/TRBV12-4|-|few
TGTGCCAGCAGTGCCCAAACGACAGGTCCTGGAAACACCATATATTTT
CASSAQTTGPGNTIYF
>TRBJ2-1|TRBV7-7|TRBD2|many
TGTGCCAGCAGTGCGGGGGCCTACAATGAGCAGTTCTTC
CASSAGAYNEQFF
>TRBJ2-2|TRBV12-3/TRBV12-4|TRBD2|-
TGTGCCAGCAGTGTAGCGGGGGGCCCCCGAGGGGAGCTGTTTTTT
CASSVAGGPRGELFF
>TRBJ2-1|TRBV9|TRBD2|-
TGTGCCAGCAGCGTAGGTAGCGGGAGTTACAATGAGCAGTTCTTC
CASSVGSGSYNEQFF
>TRBJ2-7|TRBV4-1|-|many
TGCGCCAGCCCCATTACCGAACAGGGCGTCTACGAGCAGTACTTC
CASPITEQGVYEQYF
>TRBJ2-5|TRBV29-1|TRBD1|many
TGCAGCGTTGGACAGGGTACGGGGCCTTTTTACAATTTAGTAGAGACCCAGTACTTC
CSVGQGTGPFYNLVETQYF
>TRBJ2-1|TRBV28|-|many
TGTGCCAGCAGTTTAAGGGGGTTTCCCTTCAATGAGCAGTTCTTC
CASSLRGFPFNEQFF
>TRBJ2-3|TRBV4-1|-|-
TGCGCCAGCAGTGGCAAGCGAACAGATACGCAGTATTTT
CASSGKRTDTQYF
>TRBJ2-2|TRBV13|TRBD1|many
TGTGCCAGCAGCCAGGGGGCCGGGGAGCTGTTTTTT
CASSQGAGELFF
>TRBJ2-1|TRBV4-1|-|many
TGCGCCAGCAGCCAAGCCAATCGTCGAGGGAGGAGCGACAATGAGCAGTTCTTC
CASSQANRRGRSDNEQFF
>TRBJ2-7|TRBV7-3|-|few
TGTGCCAGCAGCCTCAAGACAGGATTTTACGAGCAGTACTTC
CASSLKTGFYEQYF